The 26 T cell receptor beta chains presented below share a single source sample, sequenced in a study of T cells in Graves' hyperthyroidism and ophthalmopathy. Amplification targeted TCR beta CDR3 regions from RNA transcripts. The HTBI primer set drove a first-round RT-PCR of the TCR CDR3. Each CDR3 protein is one row after TCRdb ran MiXCR on the multiplex PCR reads. The sample includes about 130,000 distinct CDR3 sequences, approximately 20% of them seen just once. Sequencing was performed on blood. The receptors derive from a woman aged 50 to 65 with Graves' hyperthyroidism that later progressed to Graves' ophthalmopathy.

The chain combines TRBV27 with TRBJ2-7; D unresolved. Trimming shortened V by 0 bases and J by 4 bases, and 7 bases separated the two germline ends. The germline CDR1 and CDR2 sequences are MNHEY and SMNVEV (reference sequence). The CDR3 is made up of 13 amino acids. For the CDR3, the DNA is TGTGCCAGCAGTTTATCCGCCCGGTACGAGCAGTACTTC. Its translation: CASSLSARYEQYF.

This clonotype was recorded many times. The chain is built from TRBV7-9 and TRBJ2-1, with D possibly being TRBD1 or TRBD2 (5 bases each). The germline V gene encodes CDR1 SEHNR and CDR2 FQNEAQ (reference sequence). This CDR3 spans 15 amino acids. Trimming removed 5 bases at V and 0 bases at J, with 11 bases between. CDR3 loop: CASSHRDPSYNEQFF. The CDR3 coding sequence is TGTGCCAGCAGCCACCGGGACCCCTCCTACAATGAGCAGTTCTTC. Supplemented by reference TRBV7-9 and TRBJ2-1, the full variable domain reads DTGVSQNPRHKITKRGQNVTFRCDPISEHNRLYWYRQTLGQGPEFLTYFQNEAQLEKSRLLSDRFSAERPKGSFSTLEIQRTEQGDSAMYLCASSHRDPSYNEQFFGPGTRLTVL.

CDR3: CASSRGLAGGPTDTQYF. CDR3 nucleotides: TGTGCCAGCAGCAGGGGGCTAGCGGGAGGGCCCACAGATACGCAGTATTTT. The rearrangement uses TRBV9 and TRBJ2-3, with TRBD2 identical over 12 bases. V shed 4 bases, J shed 2 bases, and the junction held 8 bases outside the gene matches. This CDR3 has 17 residues. From germline, CDR1 is SGDLS and CDR2 YYNGEE.

This clonotype showed up many times. The rearrangement uses TRBV5-1 and TRBJ1-2; D unclear. The germline V gene encodes CDR1 SGHRS and CDR2 YFSETQ. Trimming took 1 base from V and 2 from J, leaving 6 bases between them. CDR3 length: 13 residues. DNA of the CDR3: TGCGCCAGCAGCTTGACAGTCAACTATGGCTACACCTTC. This gives the protein CASSLTVNYGYTF.

This clonotype was recorded at least ten times. The gene calls are TRBV11-2 and TRBJ2-2, with 7 bases fitting TRBD2. The CDR3 length is 15 residues. V lost 5 bases to trimming and J lost 5 bases; unmatched junction nucleotides: 8. Germline V gives CDR1 SGHAT, CDR2 FQNNGV. The CDR3, as DNA: TGTGCCAGCAGCAAAACGGGAGGTCGGACCGGGGAGCTGTTTTTT. It codes for CASSKTGGRTGELFF.

The chain employs TRBV12-3 or TRBV12-4 and TRBJ1-1; D may be TRBD1 (6 bases). This CDR3 has 14 amino acids. Trimming took 5 bases from V and 5 from J, leaving 15 bases between them. The CDR3 sequence is CASSPDRTQTEAFF. The CDR3 DNA reads as TGTGCCAGCAGTCCCGACAGGACACAGACTGAAGCTTTCTTT.

This clonotype has ten or more counts. The CDR3 here is CASRQGQGSSYEQYF. The CDR3 DNA is TGCGCCAGCAGACAAGGACAGGGGAGCTCCTACGAGCAGTACTTC. The V call is TRBV5-1, the J call TRBJ2-7; TRBD1 matches 9 bases. CDR3 size: 15 residues. The trim removed 5 bases at V and 0 bases at J, leaving 6 bases unmatched. Germline-derived CDR1 and CDR2 are SGHRS and YFSETQ.

This clonotype was observed many times. The chain is built from TRBV2 and TRBJ2-5; TRBD2 aligns across 9 bases. This CDR3 spans 15 amino acids. Germline V gene sequence: CDR1 SNHLY, CDR2 FYNNEI. Germline trimming cut 4 bases from V and 7 bases from J; bases unmatched to any gene: 10. The CDR3 nucleotides are TGTGCCAGCAGTGGAATAAGCGGGAGGACGGGGACCCAGTACTTC. Protein product: CASSGISGRTGTQYF.

This clonotype turned up a few times. The chain joins TRBV9 to TRBJ1-3, with D possibly matching TRBD1 (5 bases). CDR1 is SGDLS, CDR2 YYNGEE, per germline. The length of the CDR3 is 15 residues. The germline V and J ends were trimmed by 3 bases and 7 bases, with 17 bases remaining between them. CDR3 loop: CASSAMDNYMNTIYF. CDR3 nucleotides: TGTGCCAGCAGCGCCATGGACAATTATATGAACACCATATATTTT.

Ten or more counts support this clonotype. This sequence joins TRBV13 and TRBJ2-7; possibly TRBD2 for D (6 bases). V lost 3 bases and J lost 0, with 12 bases in between. This CDR3 comprises 15 residues. From germline, CDR1 is PRHDT and CDR2 FYEKMQ (reference sequence). The CDR3: CASSFWRAGSYEQYF. Written as DNA, the CDR3 is TGTGCCAGCAGCTTCTGGAGGGCCGGCTCCTACGAGCAGTACTTC.

The sample holds many counts of this clonotype. The chain recombines TRBV28 with TRBJ2-7; 7 positions match TRBD2. V shed 8 bases and J 4 bases; nucleotides not matched to a gene: 8. Germline V lookup: CDR1 MDHEN, CDR2 SYDVKM. The CDR3 consists of 13 residues. CDR3 DNA: TGTGCCAGCTCGTCCGGGGGGAGTTACGAGCAGTACTTC. Its protein is CASSSGGSYEQYF. Full variable domain (outside the CDR3, taken from reference TRBV28 and TRBJ2-7): DVKVTQSSRYLVKRTGEKVFLECVQDMDHENMFWYRQDPGLGLRLIYFSYDVKMKEKGDIPEGYSVSREKKERFSLILESASTNQTSMYLCASSSGGSYEQYFGPGTRLTVT.

With respect to this clonotype: Since a much larger clone is just one base distant, this may be a read error. V usage is TRBV7-6 and J usage is TRBJ1-1, with 7 bases lining up with TRBD1. Germline CDR1 is SGHVS and CDR2 is FNYEAQ. This CDR3 is 16 amino acids long. In nucleotides, the CDR3 is TGTGCCAGCGGCTTAGGGGCAGGGGGGGCCTACACTGAAGCTTTCTTT. Translating it yields CASGLGAGGAYTEAFF.

Many counts were recorded for this clonotype. The chain joins TRBV27 to TRBJ2-1; 7 bases align to TRBD2. Per the germline V gene, CDR1 is MNHEY and CDR2 is SMNVEV (reference sequence). With V trimmed by 3 bases and J by 6 bases, 8 bases remained unmatched. The CDR3 consists of 15 residues. The CDR3 sequence is CASSFDGRNLNEQFF. The CDR3 coding sequence is TGTGCCAGCAGTTTTGACGGGAGGAATCTCAATGAGCAGTTCTTC.

This chain joins TRBV2 and TRBJ2-7, with 9 positions matching TRBD1. Unmatched junction bases numbered 16, after V lost 4 bases and J lost 9 bases. The CDR3 runs 16 residues. Germline lookup yields CDR1 SNHLY and CDR2 FYNNEI. The CDR3 region has the DNA TGTGCCAGCAGTGCGGGACAGGGAAGTTTTTTATCGTTGCAGTACTTC. Its protein product is CASSAGQGSFLSLQYF.

This clonotype was observed a single time. V and J are TRBV7-9 and TRBJ2-3, with 7 bases matching TRBD2. CDR1 is SEHNR and CDR2 is FQNEAQ in the germline V gene (reference sequence). Trimming at V came to 3 bases and at J to 3 bases, leaving 9 bases not matched to a gene. The CDR3 contains 16 residues. CDR3 protein: CASSFGTRGSTDTQYF. CDR3 sequence (DNA): TGTGCCAGCAGCTTCGGGACTCGCGGGAGTACAGATACGCAGTATTTT. The full variable domain, rest sourced from reference TRBV7-9 and TRBJ2-3, is DTGVSQNPRHKITKRGQNVTFRCDPISEHNRLYWYRQTLGQGPEFLTYFQNEAQLEKSRLLSDRFSAERPKGSFSTLEIQRTEQGDSAMYLCASSFGTRGSTDTQYFGPGTRLTVL.

The sample holds a few counts of this clonotype. The gene calls are TRBV10-3 and TRBJ1-2; 7 bases map to TRBD1. This CDR3 has 13 amino acids. Unmatched junction bases numbered 2, after V lost 2 bases and J lost 5 bases. Per germline, CDR1 ENHRY and CDR2 SYGVKD. Written as DNA, the CDR3 is TGTGCCATCAGTGAGAAACAGGGGTATGGCTACACCTTC. Translating gives CAISEKQGYGYTF.

This clonotype was recorded at least ten times. The chain carries TRBV28 and TRBJ2-3, with 8 bases fitting TRBD2. Germline V gene lookup returns CDR1 MDHEN and CDR2 SYDVKM. V shed 4 bases, J shed 0 bases, and the junction held 0 bases outside the gene matches. The CDR3 spans 14 residues. CDR3 in DNA: TGTGCCAGCAGTTCGGGGGGGAGCACAGATACGCAGTATTTT. Translated, it gives CASSSGGSTDTQYF.

The table lists this clonotype with a few counts. This chain uses TRBV14 with TRBJ2-3; D unresolved. Germline V gene sequence: CDR1 SGHDN, CDR2 FVKESK. This CDR3 comprises 13 residues. The V and J ends lost 4 bases and 1 base respectively, with 6 bases between them. As DNA, the CDR3 is TGTGCCAGCAGCCTTTGGGGCACAGATACGCAGTATTTT. The encoded protein is CASSLWGTDTQYF.

In the case of this clonotype: One base away lies a much larger clone, so this may be a sequencing read error. The conserved final phenylalanine or tryptophan is absent from the CDR3, which likely points to a read error. This sequence joins TRBV28 and TRBJ2-7; 8 bases match TRBD1. The germline gives CDR1 MDHEN, CDR2 SYDVKM. This CDR3 has 14 residues. CDR3 residues: CASNTGGSSNEQYL. CDR3 DNA sequence: TGTGCCAGCAATACAGGGGGATCCTCCAACGAGCAGTACCTC.

This clonotype came up many times. V and J are TRBV20-1 and TRBJ1-1; D is uncertain. In germline, CDR1 is DFQATT, CDR2 SNEGSKA (reference sequence). The V gene lost 3 bases and the J gene lost 1 base, with 12 bases spanning the gap. The CDR3 covers 14 residues. Here the CDR3 DNA reads TGCAGTGCTAGTCGTCAGCCCGGGAACACTGAAGCTTTCTTT. This codes for CSASRQPGNTEAFF.

This rearrangement joins TRBV27 to TRBJ1-5, with TRBD1 as a possible D gene (6 bases). Germline loops: CDR1 MNHEY, CDR2 SMNVEV (reference sequence). V lost 5 bases, J lost 2 bases, and 13 bases lay in between. The CDR3 has 15 residues. This CDR3 is CASSPRGAGNQPQHF. In DNA form, the CDR3 reads TGTGCCAGCAGTCCGCGGGGGGCCGGCAATCAGCCCCAGCATTTT.

This clonotype was counted ten times or more. The V gene is TRBV29-1, the J gene TRBJ2-3; tentatively, D is TRBD2 (7 bases). Trimming removed 3 bases from V and 3 bases from J, with 13 bases in between. CDR1 and CDR2 (germline): SQVTM, ANQGSEA. This CDR3 has 14 residues. The CDR3: CSVEGAGATDTQYF. CDR3 DNA: TGCAGCGTTGAGGGGGCGGGGGCAACAGATACGCAGTATTTT.

This clonotype was observed at least ten times. The rearrangement links TRBV18 to TRBJ1-2, with 7 bases aligning to TRBD1. CDR1 is KGHSH and CDR2 is LQKENI in the germline V gene. J gave up 1 base and V 1 base, and 3 bases lay outside the gene matches. This CDR3 has 15 residues. CDR3 amino acids: CASSPQGASNYGYTF. The DNA of the CDR3 is TGTGCCAGCTCACCACAGGGGGCTAGTAACTATGGCTACACCTTC. Full variable domain (missing parts from reference TRBV18 and TRBJ1-2): NAGVMQNPRHLVRRRGQEARLRCSPMKGHSHVYWYRQLPEEGLKFMVYLQKENIIDESGMPKERFSAEFPKEGPSILRIQQVVRGDSAAYFCASSPQGASNYGYTFGSGTRLTVV.

The chain has TRBV28 and TRBJ1-1; 8 bases match TRBD1. Germline CDR1 reads MDHEN; CDR2 reads SYDVKM. The CDR3 has 14 residues. V lost 6 bases to trimming and J lost 5 bases; unmatched junction nucleotides: 8. For the CDR3, the DNA is TGTGCCAGCAGCCTTGGACAGGGAATAACTGAAGCTTTCTTT. Translation: CASSLGQGITEAFF.

This clonotype was seen ten or more times. The chain uses TRBV9 and TRBJ2-3; 8 positions match TRBD2. There are 13 residues in the CDR3. J gave up 6 bases and V 6 bases, and 6 bases lay outside the gene matches. The germline V gene has CDR1 SGDLS and CDR2 YYNGEE. The CDR3 here is CASTRGGSDTQYF. CDR3 DNA sequence: TGTGCCAGCACCCGGGGGGGTTCGGATACGCAGTATTTT.

On this clonotype: Possible read error: a much larger clone is one base away. The chain links TRBV7-2 to TRBJ2-3; D remains ambiguous. V was clipped by 5 bases and J by 3 bases, with 9 bases between them. Germline values: CDR1 SGHTA, CDR2 FQGNSA. The CDR3 consists of 13 residues. This chain's CDR3 is CASSTQRTDTQYF. The CDR3 DNA follows: TGTGCCAGCAGCACCCAACGGACAGATACGCAGTATTTT. The complete variable domain, with remaining parts taken from reference TRBV7-2 and TRBJ2-3, reads GAGVSQSPSNKVTEKGKDVELRCDPISGHTALYWYRQSLGQGLEFLIYFQGNSAPDKSGLPSDRFSAERTGGSVSTLTIQRTQQEDSAVYLCASSTQRTDTQYFGPGTRLTVL.